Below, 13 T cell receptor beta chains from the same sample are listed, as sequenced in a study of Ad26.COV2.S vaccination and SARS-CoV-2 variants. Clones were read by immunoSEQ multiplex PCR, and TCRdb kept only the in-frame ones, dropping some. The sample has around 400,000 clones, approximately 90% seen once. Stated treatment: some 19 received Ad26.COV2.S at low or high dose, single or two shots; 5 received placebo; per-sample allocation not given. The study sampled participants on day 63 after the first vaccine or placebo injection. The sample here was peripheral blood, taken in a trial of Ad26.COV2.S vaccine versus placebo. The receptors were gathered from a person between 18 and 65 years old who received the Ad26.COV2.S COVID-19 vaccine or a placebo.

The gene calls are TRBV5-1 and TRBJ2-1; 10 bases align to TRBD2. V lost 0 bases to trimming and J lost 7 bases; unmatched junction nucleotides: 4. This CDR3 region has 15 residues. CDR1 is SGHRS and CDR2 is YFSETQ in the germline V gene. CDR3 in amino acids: CASSLAPAGGNEQFF. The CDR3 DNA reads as TGCGCCAGCAGCTTGGCCCCAGCGGGAGGGAATGAGCAGTTCTTC.

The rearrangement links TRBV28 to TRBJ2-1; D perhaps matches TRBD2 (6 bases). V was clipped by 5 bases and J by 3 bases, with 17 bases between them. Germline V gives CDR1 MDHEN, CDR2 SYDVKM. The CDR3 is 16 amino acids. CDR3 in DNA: TGTGCCAGCAGTCCCTCGGGGGAGTTGCGCTACAATGAGCAGTTCTTC. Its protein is CASSPSGELRYNEQFF.

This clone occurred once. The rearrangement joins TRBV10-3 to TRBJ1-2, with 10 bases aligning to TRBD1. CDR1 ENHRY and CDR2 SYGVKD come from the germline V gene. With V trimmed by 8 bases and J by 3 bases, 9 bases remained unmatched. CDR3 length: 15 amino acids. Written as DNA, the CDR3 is TGTGCCATCTCTCCCGGGACAGGGGTCGACTATGGCTACACCTTC. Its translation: CAISPGTGVDYGYTF.

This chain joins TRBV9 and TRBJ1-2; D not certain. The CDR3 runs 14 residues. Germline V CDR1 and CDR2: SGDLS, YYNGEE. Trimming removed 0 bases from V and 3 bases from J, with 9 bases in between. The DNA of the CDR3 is TGTGCCAGCAGCGTAGGGACTGGAGACTATGGCTACACCTTC. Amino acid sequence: CASSVGTGDYGYTF.

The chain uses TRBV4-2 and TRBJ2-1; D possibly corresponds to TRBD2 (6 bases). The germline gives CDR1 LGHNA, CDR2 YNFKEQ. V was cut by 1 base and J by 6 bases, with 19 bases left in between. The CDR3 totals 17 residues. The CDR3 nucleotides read TGTGCCAGCAGCCAAGTGGGCTTTGCGGGAATCAGCAATGAGCAGTTCTTC. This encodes CASSQVGFAGISNEQFF.

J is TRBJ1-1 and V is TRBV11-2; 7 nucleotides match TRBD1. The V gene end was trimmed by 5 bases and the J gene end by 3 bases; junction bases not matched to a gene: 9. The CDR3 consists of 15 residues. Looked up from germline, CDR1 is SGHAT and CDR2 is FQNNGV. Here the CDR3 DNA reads TGTGCCAGCAGCCCACGGACAGGAGCGGACACTGAAGCTTTCTTT. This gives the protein CASSPRTGADTEAFF.

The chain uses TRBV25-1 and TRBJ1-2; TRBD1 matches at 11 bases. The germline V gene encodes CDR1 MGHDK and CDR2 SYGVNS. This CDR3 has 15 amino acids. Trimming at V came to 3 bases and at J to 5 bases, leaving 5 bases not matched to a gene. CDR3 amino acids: CASSDRGQGAYGYTF. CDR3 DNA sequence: TGTGCCAGCAGTGATCGTGGACAGGGGGCGTATGGCTACACCTTC.

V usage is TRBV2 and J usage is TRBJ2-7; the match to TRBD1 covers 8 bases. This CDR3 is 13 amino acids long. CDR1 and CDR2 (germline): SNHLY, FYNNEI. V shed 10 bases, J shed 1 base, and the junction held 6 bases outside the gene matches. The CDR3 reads CANRGTGSYEQYF. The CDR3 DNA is TGTGCCAACAGAGGGACAGGTTCCTACGAGCAGTACTTC.

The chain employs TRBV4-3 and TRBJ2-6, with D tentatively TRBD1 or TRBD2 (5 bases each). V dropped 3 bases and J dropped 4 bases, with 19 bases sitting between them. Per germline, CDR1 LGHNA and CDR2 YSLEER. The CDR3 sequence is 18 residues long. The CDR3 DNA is TGCGCCAGCAGCCAGGGGGTCCCGTCCCTAACGGGGGCCAACGTCCTGACTTTC. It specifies CASSQGVPSLTGANVLTF.

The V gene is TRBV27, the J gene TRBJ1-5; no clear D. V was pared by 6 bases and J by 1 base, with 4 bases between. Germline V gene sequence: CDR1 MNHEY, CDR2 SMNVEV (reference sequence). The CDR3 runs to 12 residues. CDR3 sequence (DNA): TGTGCCAGCAGCAAGAGCAATCAGCCCCAGCATTTT. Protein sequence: CASSKSNQPQHF.

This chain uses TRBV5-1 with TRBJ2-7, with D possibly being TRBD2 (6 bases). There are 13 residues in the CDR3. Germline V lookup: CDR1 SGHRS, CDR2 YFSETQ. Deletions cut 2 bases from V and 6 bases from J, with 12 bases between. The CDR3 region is CASSLKWRGEQYF. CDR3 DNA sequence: TGCGCCAGCAGCTTAAAGTGGAGGGGCGAGCAGTACTTC.

CDR3 bases: TGTGCCAGCAGCCAAGCCGTCCATAGGGGCCGGGAAGGCTACACCTTC. As protein: CASSQAVHRGREGYTF. The chain employs TRBV3-1 (or the pseudogene TRBV3-2) and TRBJ1-2; D is perhaps TRBD1 (5 bases). V was pared by 1 base and J by 8 bases, with 20 bases between. The CDR3 sequence is 16 residues long. Germline V gives CDR1 LGHDT, CDR2 YNNKEL (reference sequence).

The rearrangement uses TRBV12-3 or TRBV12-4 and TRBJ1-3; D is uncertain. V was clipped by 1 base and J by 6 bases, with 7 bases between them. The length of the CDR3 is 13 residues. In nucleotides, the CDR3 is TGTGCCAGCAGTTTAGGGCTCCCAAACACCATATATTTT. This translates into CASSLGLPNTIYF.